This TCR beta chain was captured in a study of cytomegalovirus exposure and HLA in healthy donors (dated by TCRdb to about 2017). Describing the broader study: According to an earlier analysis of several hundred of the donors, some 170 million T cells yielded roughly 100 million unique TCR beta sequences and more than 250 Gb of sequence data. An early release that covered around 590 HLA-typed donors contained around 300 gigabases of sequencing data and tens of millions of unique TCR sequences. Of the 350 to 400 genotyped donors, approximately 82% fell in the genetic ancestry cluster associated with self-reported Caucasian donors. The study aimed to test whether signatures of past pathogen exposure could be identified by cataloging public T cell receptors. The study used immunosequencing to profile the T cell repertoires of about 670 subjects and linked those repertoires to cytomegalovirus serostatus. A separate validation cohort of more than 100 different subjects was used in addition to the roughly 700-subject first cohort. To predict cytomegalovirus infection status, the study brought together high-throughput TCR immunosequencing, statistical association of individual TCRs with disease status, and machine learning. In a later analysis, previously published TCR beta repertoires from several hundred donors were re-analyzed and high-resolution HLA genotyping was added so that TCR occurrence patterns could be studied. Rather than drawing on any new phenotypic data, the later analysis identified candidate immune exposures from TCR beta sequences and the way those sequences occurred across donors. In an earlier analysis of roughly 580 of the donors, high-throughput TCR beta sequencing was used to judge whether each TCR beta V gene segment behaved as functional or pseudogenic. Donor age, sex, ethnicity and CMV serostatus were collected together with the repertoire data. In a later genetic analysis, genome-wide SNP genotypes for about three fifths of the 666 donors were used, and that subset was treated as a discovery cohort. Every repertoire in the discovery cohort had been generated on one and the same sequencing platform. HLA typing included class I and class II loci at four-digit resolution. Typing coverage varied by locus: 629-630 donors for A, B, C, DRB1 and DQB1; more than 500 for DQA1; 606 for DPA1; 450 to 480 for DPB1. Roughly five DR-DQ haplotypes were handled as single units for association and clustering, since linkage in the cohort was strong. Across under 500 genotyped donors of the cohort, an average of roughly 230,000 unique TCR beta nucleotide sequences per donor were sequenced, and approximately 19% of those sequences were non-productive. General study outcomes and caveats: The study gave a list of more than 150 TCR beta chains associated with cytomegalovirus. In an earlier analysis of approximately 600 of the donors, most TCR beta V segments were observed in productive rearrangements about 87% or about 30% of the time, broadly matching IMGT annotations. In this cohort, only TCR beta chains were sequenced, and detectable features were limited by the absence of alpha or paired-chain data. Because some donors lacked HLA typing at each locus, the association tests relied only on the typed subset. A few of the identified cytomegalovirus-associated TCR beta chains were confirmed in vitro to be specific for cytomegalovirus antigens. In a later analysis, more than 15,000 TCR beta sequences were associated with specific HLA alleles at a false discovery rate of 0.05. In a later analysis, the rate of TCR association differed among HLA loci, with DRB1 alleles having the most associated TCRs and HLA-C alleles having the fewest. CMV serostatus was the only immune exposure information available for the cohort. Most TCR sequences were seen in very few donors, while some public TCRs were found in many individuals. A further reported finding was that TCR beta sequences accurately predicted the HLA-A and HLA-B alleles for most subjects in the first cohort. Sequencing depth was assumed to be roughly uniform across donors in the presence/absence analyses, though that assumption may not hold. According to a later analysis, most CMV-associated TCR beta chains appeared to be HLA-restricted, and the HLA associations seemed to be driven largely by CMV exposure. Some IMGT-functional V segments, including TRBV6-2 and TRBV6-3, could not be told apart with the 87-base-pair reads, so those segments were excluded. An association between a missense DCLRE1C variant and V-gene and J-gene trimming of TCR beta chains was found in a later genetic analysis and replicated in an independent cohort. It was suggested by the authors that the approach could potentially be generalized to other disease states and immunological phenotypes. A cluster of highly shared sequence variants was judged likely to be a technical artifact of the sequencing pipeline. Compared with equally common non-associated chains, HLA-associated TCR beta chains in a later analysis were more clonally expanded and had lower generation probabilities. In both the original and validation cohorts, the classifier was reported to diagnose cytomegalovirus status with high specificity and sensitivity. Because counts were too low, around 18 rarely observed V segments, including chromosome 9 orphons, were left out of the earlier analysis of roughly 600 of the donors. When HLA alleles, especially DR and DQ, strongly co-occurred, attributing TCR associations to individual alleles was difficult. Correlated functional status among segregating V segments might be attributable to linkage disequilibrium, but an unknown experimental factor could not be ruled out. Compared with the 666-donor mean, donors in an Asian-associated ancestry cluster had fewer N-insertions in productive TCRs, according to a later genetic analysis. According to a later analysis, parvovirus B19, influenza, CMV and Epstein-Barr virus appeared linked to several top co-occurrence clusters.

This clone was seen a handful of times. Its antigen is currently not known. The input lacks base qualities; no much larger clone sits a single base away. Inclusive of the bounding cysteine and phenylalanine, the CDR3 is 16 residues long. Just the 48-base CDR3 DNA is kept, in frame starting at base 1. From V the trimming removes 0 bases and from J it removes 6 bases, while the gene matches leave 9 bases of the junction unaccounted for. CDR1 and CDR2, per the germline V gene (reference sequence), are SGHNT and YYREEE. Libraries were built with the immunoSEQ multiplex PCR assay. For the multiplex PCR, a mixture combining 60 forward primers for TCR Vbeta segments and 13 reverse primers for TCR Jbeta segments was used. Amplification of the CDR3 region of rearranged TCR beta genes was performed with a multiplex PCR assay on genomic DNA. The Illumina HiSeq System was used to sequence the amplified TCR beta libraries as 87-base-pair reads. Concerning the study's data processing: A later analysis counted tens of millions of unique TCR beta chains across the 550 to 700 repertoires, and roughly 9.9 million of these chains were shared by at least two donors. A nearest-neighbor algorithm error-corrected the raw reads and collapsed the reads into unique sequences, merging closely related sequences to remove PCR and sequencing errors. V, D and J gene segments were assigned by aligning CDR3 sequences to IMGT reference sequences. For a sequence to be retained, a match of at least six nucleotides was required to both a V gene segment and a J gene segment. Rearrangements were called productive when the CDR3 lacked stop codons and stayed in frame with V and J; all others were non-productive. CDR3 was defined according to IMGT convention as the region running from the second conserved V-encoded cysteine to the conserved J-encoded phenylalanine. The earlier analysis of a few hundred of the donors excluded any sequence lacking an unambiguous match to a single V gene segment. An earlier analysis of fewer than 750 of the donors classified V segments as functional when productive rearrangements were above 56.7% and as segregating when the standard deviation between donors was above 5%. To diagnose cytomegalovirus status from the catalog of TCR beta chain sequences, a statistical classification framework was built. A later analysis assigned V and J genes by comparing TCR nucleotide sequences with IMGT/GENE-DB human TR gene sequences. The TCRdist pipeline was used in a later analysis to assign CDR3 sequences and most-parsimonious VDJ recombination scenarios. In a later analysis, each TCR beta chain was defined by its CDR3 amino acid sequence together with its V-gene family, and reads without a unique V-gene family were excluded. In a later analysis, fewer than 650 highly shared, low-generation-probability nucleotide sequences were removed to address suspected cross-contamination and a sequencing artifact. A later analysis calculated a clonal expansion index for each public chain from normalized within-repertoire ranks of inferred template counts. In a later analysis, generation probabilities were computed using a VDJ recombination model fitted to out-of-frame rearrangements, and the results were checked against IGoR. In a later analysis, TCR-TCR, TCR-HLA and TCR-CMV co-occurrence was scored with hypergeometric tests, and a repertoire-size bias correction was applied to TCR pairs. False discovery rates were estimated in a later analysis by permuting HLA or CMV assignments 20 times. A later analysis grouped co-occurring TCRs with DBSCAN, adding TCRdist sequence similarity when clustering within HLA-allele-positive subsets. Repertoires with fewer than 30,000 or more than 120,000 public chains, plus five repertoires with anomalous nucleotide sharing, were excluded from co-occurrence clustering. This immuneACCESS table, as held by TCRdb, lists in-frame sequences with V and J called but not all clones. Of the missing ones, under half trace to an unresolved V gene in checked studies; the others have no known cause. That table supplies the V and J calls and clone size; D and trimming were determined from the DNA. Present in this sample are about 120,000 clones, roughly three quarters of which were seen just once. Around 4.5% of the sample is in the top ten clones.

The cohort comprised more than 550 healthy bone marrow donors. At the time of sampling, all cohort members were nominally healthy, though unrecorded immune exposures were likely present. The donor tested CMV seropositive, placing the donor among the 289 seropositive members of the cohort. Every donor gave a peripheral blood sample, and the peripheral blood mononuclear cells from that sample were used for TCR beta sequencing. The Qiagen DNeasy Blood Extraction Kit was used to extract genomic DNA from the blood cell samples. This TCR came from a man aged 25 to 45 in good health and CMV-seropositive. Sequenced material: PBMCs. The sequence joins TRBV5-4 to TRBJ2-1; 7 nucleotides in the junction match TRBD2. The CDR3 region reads CASSLAVSSGLNEQFF. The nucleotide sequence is TGTGCCAGCAGCTTGGCCGTTTCTAGCGGTCTCAATGAGCAGTTCTTC.